A single sample is the source of the 8 T cell receptor beta chains below, sequenced in a study of T cells in Graves' hyperthyroidism and ophthalmopathy. Using RNA transcripts as the source, TCR beta CDR3 regions were amplified. HTBI primers were the set used in a first-round RT-PCR of the TCR CDR3. In TCRdb, the multiplex PCR reads were re-called with MiXCR into one record per CDR3 protein. The sample lists fewer than 400,000 distinct CDR3 sequences, 11% to 15% occurring once. The sequencing sample was made of blood. These receptors originate from a man aged 45 to 65 with Graves' ophthalmopathy.

This clonotype appeared many times. The CDR3 is CASSAPGTLTYEQYF. DNA of the CDR3: TGCGCCAGCAGCGCGCCCGGGACACTAACCTACGAGCAGTACTTC. V and J are TRBV4-1 and TRBJ2-7; D perhaps matches TRBD1 (6 bases). The CDR3 is 15 residues long. Germline V gene sequence: CDR1 MGHRA, CDR2 YSYEKL. V was cut by 5 bases and J by 2 bases, with 16 bases left in between.

The rearrangement links TRBV6-2 or TRBV6-3 to TRBJ2-7; D may be TRBD1 or TRBD2 (5 bases each). The CDR3 consists of 12 residues. Germline V lookup: CDR1 MNHEY, CDR2 SVGEGT. V dropped 5 bases and J dropped 6 bases, with 11 bases sitting between them. CDR3 in DNA: TGTGCCAGCAGTCGGAATGGGGGCGAGCAGTACTTC. It yields the protein CASSRNGGEQYF.

This clonotype was observed many times. The V gene is TRBV20-1, the J gene TRBJ2-1, with 8 bases aligning to TRBD2. Unmatched junction bases numbered 3, after V lost 7 bases and J lost 4 bases. The CDR3 length is 12 residues. Germline-derived CDR1 and CDR2 are DFQATT and SNEGSKA (reference sequence). CDR3 region: CSGSGIYNEQFF. In DNA form, the CDR3 reads TGCAGTGGTAGCGGGATTTACAATGAGCAGTTCTTC.

This clonotype was recorded at least ten times. As DNA, the CDR3 is TGTGCCAGCAGCCAAGGGGGAAAAAACATTCAGTACTTC. This sequence encodes CASSQGGKNIQYF. The genes are TRBV3-1 and TRBJ2-4; D gene uncertain. Germline assignment: CDR1 LGHDT and CDR2 YNNKEL (reference sequence). CDR3 length: 13 amino acids. V gave up 1 base and J gave up 4 bases, with 5 bases separating them.

This clonotype has a handful of counts. V and J are TRBV19 and TRBJ2-2, with a possible D match to TRBD2 (5 bases). V dropped 5 bases and J dropped 0 bases, with 19 bases sitting between them. Looked up from germline, CDR1 is LNHDA and CDR2 is SQIVND (reference sequence). The CDR3 extends over 18 amino acids. DNA for the CDR3: TGTGCCAGTAGTCCCGCTGGATGGGATAGCGCGAACACCGGGGAGCTGTTTTTT. Amino acid sequence: CASSPAGWDSANTGELFF.

This clonotype was seen a handful of times. This sequence joins TRBV5-1 and TRBJ1-1; TRBD1 matches 9 bases. The V segment lost 0 bases and the J segment 2 bases; nucleotides outside the gene matches: 8. This CDR3 comprises 17 residues. CDR1 and CDR2 from the germline V gene are SGHRS and YFSETQ. The CDR3 region is CASSLDRPGQGNTEAFF. In DNA form, the CDR3 reads TGCGCCAGCAGCTTGGACCGACCGGGACAGGGAAACACTGAAGCTTTCTTT.

In its sample, this clonotype was seen many times. The V and J genes are TRBV11-1 and TRBJ2-1; D assignment may be TRBD1 or TRBD2 (5 bases each). This CDR3 spans 15 amino acids. In germline, CDR1 is SGHAT, CDR2 FQDESV (reference sequence). Trimming took off 5 bases at V and 0 bases at J, with 11 bases between the two ends. CDR3 sequence reads: CASSEGRFSYNEQFF. Written as DNA, the CDR3 is TGTGCCAGCAGCGAGGGGCGCTTCTCCTACAATGAGCAGTTCTTC.

This chain links TRBV18 with TRBJ2-1; 12 nucleotides align to TRBD1. Per the germline V gene, CDR1 is KGHSH and CDR2 is LQKENI. The CDR3 has 16 amino acids. Trimming took 3 bases from V and 8 from J; bases not matched to a gene: 8. This chain's CDR3 is CASSPPGQGARHEQFF. Written as DNA, the CDR3 is TGTGCCAGCTCACCCCCGGGACAGGGGGCACGTCATGAGCAGTTCTTC.